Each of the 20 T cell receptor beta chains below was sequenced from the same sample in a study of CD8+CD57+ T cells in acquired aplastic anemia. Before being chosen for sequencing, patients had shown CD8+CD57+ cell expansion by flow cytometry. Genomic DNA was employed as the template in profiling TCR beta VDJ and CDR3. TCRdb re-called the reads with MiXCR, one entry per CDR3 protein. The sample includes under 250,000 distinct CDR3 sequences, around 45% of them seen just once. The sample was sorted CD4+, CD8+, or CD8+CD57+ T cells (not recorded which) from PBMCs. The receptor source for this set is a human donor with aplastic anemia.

The CDR3 loop reads CASSAEHRGSDTQYF. The CDR3 region has the DNA TGTGCCAGCAGCGCCGAACATAGGGGCTCAGATACGCAGTATTTT. The chain couples TRBV6-4 to TRBJ2-3; TRBD1 is a possible D gene (5 bases). V lost 6 bases and J 4 bases, leaving 17 bases between the germline ends. Germline lookup yields CDR1 MRHNA and CDR2 SNTAGT. This CDR3 contains 15 residues.

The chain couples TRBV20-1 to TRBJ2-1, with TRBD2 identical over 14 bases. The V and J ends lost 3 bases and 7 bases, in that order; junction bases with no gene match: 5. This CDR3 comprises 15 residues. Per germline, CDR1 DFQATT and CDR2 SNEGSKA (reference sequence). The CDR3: CSARGLAGADNEQFF. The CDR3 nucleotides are TGCAGTGCTAGGGGACTAGCGGGAGCTGATAATGAGCAGTTCTTC.

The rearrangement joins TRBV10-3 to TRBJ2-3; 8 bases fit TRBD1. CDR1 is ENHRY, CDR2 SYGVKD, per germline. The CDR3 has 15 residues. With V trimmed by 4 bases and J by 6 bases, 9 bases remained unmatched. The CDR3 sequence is CAISARGQTGDTQYF. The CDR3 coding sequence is TGTGCCATCAGTGCCAGGGGGCAAACAGGGGATACGCAGTATTTT.

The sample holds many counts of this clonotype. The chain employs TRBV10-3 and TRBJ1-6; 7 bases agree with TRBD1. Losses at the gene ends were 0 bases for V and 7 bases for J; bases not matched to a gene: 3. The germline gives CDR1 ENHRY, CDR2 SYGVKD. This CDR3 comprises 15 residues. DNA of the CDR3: TGTGCCATCAGTGAGTCTGGGACAGCCAATTCACCCCTCCACTTT. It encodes CAISESGTANSPLHF.

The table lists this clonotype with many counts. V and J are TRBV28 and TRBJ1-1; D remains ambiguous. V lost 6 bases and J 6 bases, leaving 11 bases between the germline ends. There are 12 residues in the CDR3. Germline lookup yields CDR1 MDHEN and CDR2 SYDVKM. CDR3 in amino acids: CASSKEGSEAFF. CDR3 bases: TGTGCCAGCAGCAAGGAGGGCTCTGAAGCTTTCTTT.

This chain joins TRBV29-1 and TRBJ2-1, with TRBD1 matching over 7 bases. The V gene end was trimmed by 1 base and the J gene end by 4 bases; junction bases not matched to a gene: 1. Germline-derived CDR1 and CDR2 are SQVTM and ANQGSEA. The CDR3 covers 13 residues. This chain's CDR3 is CSVEGGQYNEQFF. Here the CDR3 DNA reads TGCAGCGTTGAAGGGGGACAGTACAATGAGCAGTTCTTC.

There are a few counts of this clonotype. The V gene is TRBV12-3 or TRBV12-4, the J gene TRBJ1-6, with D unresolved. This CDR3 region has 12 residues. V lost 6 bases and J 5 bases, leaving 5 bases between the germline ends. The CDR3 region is CASSPNNSPLHF. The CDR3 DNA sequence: TGTGCCAGCAGCCCCAATAATTCACCCCTCCACTTT.

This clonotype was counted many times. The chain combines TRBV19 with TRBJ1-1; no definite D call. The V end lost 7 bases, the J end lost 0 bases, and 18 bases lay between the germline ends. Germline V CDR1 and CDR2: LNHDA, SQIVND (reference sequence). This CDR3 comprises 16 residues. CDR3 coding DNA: TGTGCCAGTACCACCGGCAGCACCTTCATGAACACTGAAGCTTTCTTT. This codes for CASTTGSTFMNTEAFF. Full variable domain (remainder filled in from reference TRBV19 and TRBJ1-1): DGGITQSPKYLFRKEGQNVTLSCEQNLNHDAMYWYRQDPGQGLRLIYYSQIVNDFQKGDIAEGYSVSREKKESFPLTVTSAQKNPTAFYLCASTTGSTFMNTEAFFGQGTRLTVV.

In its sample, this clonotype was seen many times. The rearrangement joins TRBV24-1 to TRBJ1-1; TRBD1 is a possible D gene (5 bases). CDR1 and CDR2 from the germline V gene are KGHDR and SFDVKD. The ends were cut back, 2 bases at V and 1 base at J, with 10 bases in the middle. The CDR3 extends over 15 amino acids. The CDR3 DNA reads TGTGCCACCAGTGATTGGGCAGGGCCGAACACTGAAGCTTTCTTT. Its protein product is CATSDWAGPNTEAFF.

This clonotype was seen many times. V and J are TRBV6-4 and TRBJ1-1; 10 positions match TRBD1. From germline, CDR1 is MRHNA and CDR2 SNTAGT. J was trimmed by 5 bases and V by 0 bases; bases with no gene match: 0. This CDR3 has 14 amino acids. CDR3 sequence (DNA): TGTGCCAGCAGTGACTCGGGACAGGGGACTGAAGCTTTCTTT. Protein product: CASSDSGQGTEAFF.

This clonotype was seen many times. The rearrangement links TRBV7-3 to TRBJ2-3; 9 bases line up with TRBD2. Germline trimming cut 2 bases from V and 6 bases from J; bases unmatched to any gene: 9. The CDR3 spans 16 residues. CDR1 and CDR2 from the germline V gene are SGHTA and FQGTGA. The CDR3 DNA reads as TGTGCCAGCAGCTTACTAGCGGGGTCCCCTTCGGATACGCAGTATTTT. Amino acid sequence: CASSLLAGSPSDTQYF.

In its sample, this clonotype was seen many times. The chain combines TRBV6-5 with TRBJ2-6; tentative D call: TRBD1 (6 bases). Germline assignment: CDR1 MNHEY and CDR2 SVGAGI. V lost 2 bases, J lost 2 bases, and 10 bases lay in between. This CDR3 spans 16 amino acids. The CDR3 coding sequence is TGTGCCAGCAGTTACGCCGAGGGGGCTGGGGCCAACGTCCTGACTTTC. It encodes CASSYAEGAGANVLTF.

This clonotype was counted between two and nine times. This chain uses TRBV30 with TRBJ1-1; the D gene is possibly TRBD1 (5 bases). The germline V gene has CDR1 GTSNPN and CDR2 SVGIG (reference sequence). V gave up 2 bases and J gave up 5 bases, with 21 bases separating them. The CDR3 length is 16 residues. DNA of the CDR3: TGTGCCTGGAGTCCAGATAGGGGCAGGCGGGATACTGAAGCTTTCTTT. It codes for CAWSPDRGRRDTEAFF.

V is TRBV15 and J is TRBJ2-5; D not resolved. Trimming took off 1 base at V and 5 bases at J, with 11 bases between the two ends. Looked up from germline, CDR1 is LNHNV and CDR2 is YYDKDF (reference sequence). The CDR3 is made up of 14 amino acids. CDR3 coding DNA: TGTGCCACCAGCAGAGGTTTAGCCATCGAGACCCAGTACTTC. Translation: CATSRGLAIETQYF.

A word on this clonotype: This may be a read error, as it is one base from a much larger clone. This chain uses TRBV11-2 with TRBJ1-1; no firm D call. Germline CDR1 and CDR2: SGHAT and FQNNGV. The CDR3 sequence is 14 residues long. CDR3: CASSSVVLRAEALF. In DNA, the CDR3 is TGTGCCAGCAGCTCAGTGGTCCTAAGGGCTGAAGCTCTCTTT.

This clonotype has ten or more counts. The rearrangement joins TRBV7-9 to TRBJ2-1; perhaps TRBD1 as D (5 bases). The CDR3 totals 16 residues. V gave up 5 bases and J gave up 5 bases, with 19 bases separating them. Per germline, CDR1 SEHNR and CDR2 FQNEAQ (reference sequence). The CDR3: CASSGQKGLRNNEQFF. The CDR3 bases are TGTGCCAGCAGCGGTCAGAAGGGGTTGCGTAACAATGAGCAGTTCTTC.

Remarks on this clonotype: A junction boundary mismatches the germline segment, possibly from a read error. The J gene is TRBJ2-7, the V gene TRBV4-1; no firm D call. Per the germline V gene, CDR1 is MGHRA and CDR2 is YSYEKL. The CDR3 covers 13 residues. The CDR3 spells CAGSETLTYEQYF. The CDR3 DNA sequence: TGCGCCGGCAGCGAGACCCTAACCTACGAGCAGTACTTC.

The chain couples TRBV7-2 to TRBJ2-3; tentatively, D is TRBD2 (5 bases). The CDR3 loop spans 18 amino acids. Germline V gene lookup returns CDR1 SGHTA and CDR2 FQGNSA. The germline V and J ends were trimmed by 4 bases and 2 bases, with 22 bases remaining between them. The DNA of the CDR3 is TGTGCCAGCAGCTCCACGGACCCGCGACTATTTATCACAGATACGCAGTATTTT. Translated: CASSSTDPRLFITDTQYF.

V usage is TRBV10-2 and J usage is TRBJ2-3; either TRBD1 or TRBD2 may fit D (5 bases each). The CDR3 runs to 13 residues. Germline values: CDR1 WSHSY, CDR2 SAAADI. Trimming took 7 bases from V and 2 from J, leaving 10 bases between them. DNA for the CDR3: TGCGCCAGCAACGCCGGGACCACAGATACGCAGTATTTT. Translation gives CASNAGTTDTQYF.

The CDR3 is CASSFTGTGGNNSPLHF. For the CDR3, the DNA is TGCGCCAGCAGCTTTACAGGGACAGGGGGTAACAATTCACCCCTCCACTTT. V gene TRBV5-1 combines with J gene TRBJ1-6; TRBD1 aligns across 11 bases. The germline CDR1 and CDR2 sequences are SGHRS and YFSETQ. This CDR3 is 17 amino acids long. V was pared by 2 bases and J by 7 bases, with 8 bases of the junction left unmatched.